This passage covers 18 T cell receptor beta chains from one sample sequenced in a study of blood T cell repertoires in COVID-19. Here immunoSEQ multiplex PCR was the method, and the copy in TCRdb shows in-frame clones only, minus some. The profile shows 120,000 to 150,000 clones, under 90% of them singletons. The sample consisted of peripheral blood. All receptors derive from a human donor in a cohort sampled during active COVID-19.

V is TRBV28 and J is TRBJ1-3; 9 nucleotides match TRBD1. CDR3 length: 17 amino acids. The germline V gene encodes CDR1 MDHEN and CDR2 SYDVKM. J lost 4 bases, V lost 4 bases, and 11 bases had no gene match. For the CDR3, the DNA is TGTGCCAGCAGTTCAGTGGGGGACAGGGTGGGAGGAAACACCATATATTTT. Its protein product is CASSSVGDRVGGNTIYF. The complete variable domain, with remaining parts taken from reference TRBV28 and TRBJ1-3, reads DVKVTQSSRYLVKRTGEKVFLECVQDMDHENMFWYRQDPGLGLRLIYFSYDVKMKEKGDIPEGYSVSREKKERFSLILESASTNQTSMYLCASSSVGDRVGGNTIYFGEGSWLTVV.

The rearrangement uses TRBV10-2 and TRBJ2-2; TRBD2 might be the D (7 bases). Trimming pared 6 bases from V and 3 bases from J, leaving 17 bases between. Germline CDR1 WSHSY, CDR2 SAAADI. The CDR3 is 16 amino acids. The CDR3 coding sequence is TGCGCCAGCAGGTCAAGGGGGGGCGCAGACACCGGGGAGCTGTTTTTT. This sequence encodes CASRSRGGADTGELFF.

The chain recombines TRBV7-9 with TRBJ1-2; TRBD1 matches at 11 bases. J lost 3 bases, V lost 5 bases, and 11 bases had no gene match. This CDR3 has 17 amino acids. Germline CDR1 reads SEHNR; CDR2 reads FQNEAQ (reference sequence). In DNA form, the CDR3 reads TGTGCCAGCAGCACCCCATGGGAGGGACAGGGGGACTATGGCTACACCTTC. As protein: CASSTPWEGQGDYGYTF.

The gene calls are TRBV7-9 and TRBJ1-5; 8 bases fit TRBD1. This CDR3 has 17 residues. V shed 7 bases and J 0 bases; nucleotides not matched to a gene: 11. From germline, CDR1 is SEHNR and CDR2 FQNEAQ (reference sequence). This CDR3 reads CASTQTGDPDSNQPQHF. In DNA, the CDR3 is TGTGCCAGCACCCAGACAGGGGATCCCGATAGCAATCAGCCCCAGCATTTT.

The genes are TRBV7-2 and TRBJ2-7, with a tentative D call TRBD1 (6 bases). Trimming left V 5 bases short and J 5 bases short, with 16 bases between. Germline CDR1 SGHTA, CDR2 FQGNSA. The CDR3 is 14 residues long. CDR3 loop: CASSRSGVPNEQYF. CDR3 nucleotides: TGTGCCAGCAGCCGCTCAGGGGTCCCTAACGAGCAGTACTTC. Using reference TRBV7-2 and TRBJ2-7 for the parts outside the CDR3, the full variable domain is GAGVSQSPSNKVTEKGKDVELRCDPISGHTALYWYRQSLGQGLEFLIYFQGNSAPDKSGLPSDRFSAERTGGSVSTLTIQRTQQEDSAVYLCASSRSGVPNEQYFGPGTRLTVT.

The chain has TRBV28 and TRBJ1-5; 10 positions agree with TRBD1. The CDR3 length is 16 residues. Per germline, CDR1 MDHEN and CDR2 SYDVKM. V was clipped by 6 bases and J by 3 bases; unmatched bases: 8. The CDR3, as DNA: TGTGCCAGCAGAGCCCGCGGGACAGGGGTCAATCAGCCCCAGCATTTT. Its translation is CASRARGTGVNQPQHF.

The genes are TRBV5-1 and TRBJ2-3; TRBD1 might be the D (6 bases). Germline lookup yields CDR1 SGHRS and CDR2 YFSETQ. Trimming stripped 0 bases from V and 5 bases from J, with 7 bases between. The CDR3 has 13 residues. CDR3 sequence reads: CASSLAGEDTQYF. CDR3 DNA sequence: TGCGCCAGCAGCTTGGCAGGGGAAGATACGCAGTATTTT. Based on the CDR3 plus reference TRBV5-1 and TRBJ2-3, the full variable domain is KAGVTQTPRYLIKTRGQQVTLSCSPISGHRSVSWYQQTPGQGLQFLFEYFSETQRNKGNFPGRFSGRQFSNSRSEMNVSTLELGDSALYLCASSLAGEDTQYFGPGTRLTVL.

Written as DNA, the CDR3 is TGCGCCAGCAGCTTTGAGGCGGGGGCCGGGCGTGAGCAGTTCTTC. This translates into CASSFEAGAGREQFF. The rearrangement links TRBV5-1 to TRBJ2-1; D is perhaps TRBD2 (7 bases). The germline V gene encodes CDR1 SGHRS and CDR2 YFSETQ. V was shortened by 2 bases and J by 9 bases, with 18 bases between the two germline ends. The CDR3 loop spans 15 amino acids.

The rearrangement links TRBV6-5 to TRBJ1-1; tentative D call: TRBD1 (6 bases). The CDR3 totals 14 residues. V was shortened by 8 bases and J by 0 bases, with 13 bases between the two germline ends. Germline CDR1 is MNHEY and CDR2 is SVGAGI. The CDR3 nucleotides read TGTGCCAGCCACCAGGACAGAATGAACACTGAAGCTTTCTTT. It codes for CASHQDRMNTEAFF.

The chain employs TRBV7-8 and TRBJ2-5, with 8 bases fitting TRBD1. Germline lookup yields CDR1 SGHVS and CDR2 FQNEAQ. Trimming at V came to 8 bases and at J to 5 bases, leaving 10 bases not matched to a gene. The CDR3 covers 14 residues. This CDR3 is CASAFDRGSETQYF. The CDR3 region has the DNA TGTGCCAGCGCGTTCGACAGGGGTTCGGAGACCCAGTACTTC. The full variable domain, its missing parts supplied by reference TRBV7-8 and TRBJ2-5, is GAGVSQSPRYKVAKRGQDVALRCDPISGHVSLFWYQQALGQGPEFLTYFQNEAQLDKSGLPSDRFFAERPEGSVSTLKIQRTQQEDSAVYLCASAFDRGSETQYFGPGTRLLVL.

The V gene is TRBV28, the J gene TRBJ1-5; D not certain. Between the trimmed V and J ends, which lost 3 bases and 0 bases, there was a span of 9 bases. The CDR3 length is 15 residues. Per the germline V gene, CDR1 is MDHEN and CDR2 is SYDVKM. Here the CDR3 reads CASSFGGLSNQPQHF. CDR3 nucleotide sequence: TGTGCCAGCAGTTTTGGAGGTCTTAGCAATCAGCCCCAGCATTTT.

The V call is TRBV5-1, the J call TRBJ1-1; 8 bases are a match to TRBD1. Germline CDR1 reads SGHRS; CDR2 reads YFSETQ. J was trimmed by 6 bases and V by 6 bases; bases with no gene match: 10. The CDR3 covers 14 residues. CDR3 loop: CASTNGQGSAEAFF. The CDR3 nucleotides are TGCGCCAGCACCAACGGACAGGGTAGCGCTGAAGCTTTCTTT.

The chain joins TRBV27 to TRBJ2-3; TRBD1 aligns across 7 bases. CDR3 length equals 12 residues. V gave up 5 bases and J gave up 10 bases; unmatched junction bases: 6. Germline CDR1 reads MNHEY; CDR2 reads SMNVEV (reference sequence). This CDR3 reads CASSLDRAPQYF. The CDR3 DNA reads TGTGCCAGCAGTCTTGACAGGGCTCCGCAGTATTTT.

This clone was detected only once. The chain joins TRBV7-9 to TRBJ1-3; 8 bases are shared with TRBD1. The CDR3 length is 17 residues. The V segment lost 4 bases and the J segment 0 bases; nucleotides outside the gene matches: 8. The germline gives CDR1 SEHNR, CDR2 FQNEAQ (reference sequence). The CDR3 nucleotides are TGTGCCAGCAGCTCCTCGGACAGGGCAACCTCTGGAAACACCATATATTTT. Amino acid sequence: CASSSSDRATSGNTIYF.

The chain links TRBV19 to TRBJ2-1; 11 nucleotides line up with TRBD1. CDR1 LNHDA and CDR2 SQIVND come from the germline V gene (reference sequence). J was trimmed by 10 bases and V by 7 bases; bases with no gene match: 15. CDR3 size: 16 residues. CDR3: CASISPFGQGAGEQFF. The CDR3 DNA follows: TGTGCCAGTATAAGCCCCTTCGGACAGGGGGCGGGGGAGCAGTTCTTC.

The chain carries TRBV7-2 and TRBJ2-3, with 14 bases aligning to TRBD2. The junction had 3 bases not matched to a gene; V was cut back by 5 bases and J by 14 bases. CDR1 is SGHTA and CDR2 is FQGNSA in the germline V gene. This CDR3 is 12 amino acids long. CDR3 bases: TGTGCCAGCAGCCGGACTAGCGGGGGGCGGTATTTT. Protein: CASSRTSGGRYF.

This clone has a handful of counts. This chain uses TRBV10-1 with TRBJ2-7, with D possibly being TRBD1 (5 bases). The length of the CDR3 is 14 residues. The germline gives CDR1 WNHNN, CDR2 SYGVQD (reference sequence). V was pared by 0 bases and J by 7 bases, with 13 bases between. The CDR3 sequence: CASSESPVGLEQYF. In nucleotides, the CDR3 is TGCGCCAGCAGTGAGTCCCCGGTGGGGCTAGAGCAGTACTTC.

The rearrangement joins TRBV6-5 to TRBJ1-1; possible D gene TRBD1, 6 bases. The V end lost 6 bases, the J end lost 1 base, and 12 bases lay between the germline ends. CDR1 and CDR2 from the germline V gene are MNHEY and SVGAGI. This CDR3 has 14 amino acids. CDR3 in DNA: TGTGCCAGCAGCAACAGGGATGCGAACACTGAAGCTTTCTTT. Protein: CASSNRDANTEAFF.